This T cell receptor beta chain originates from a study of blood T cell repertoires in COVID-19. Study-level information: Spain, Italy and the United States supplied samples that represented acute and convalescent COVID-19. PBMCs, B-cell-depleted T cells, or T cells provided the cDNA or gDNA that made up the material.

V lost 0 bases to trimming and J lost 3 bases, with 8 bases between them. Germline-derived CDR1 and CDR2 are LNHDA and SQIVND (reference sequence). This CDR3 is built from 15 residues. Per the authors' pipeline: By means of reference gene primer amplification, nucleated cell counts were estimated. TCRdb keeps only in-frame clones here, not all; method: immunoSEQ multiplex PCR. V and J calls and clone size are copied from that table; D and trimming were computed from the DNA. Of about 87,000 clones listed, about four fifths are singletons. Sequencing used peripheral blood. The receptor's source is a woman between 70 and 85 years old with acute or convalescent COVID-19. The J gene is TRBJ2-2, the V gene TRBV19, with D unresolved. The CDR3 sequence is CASSIDLQYTGELFF. Here the CDR3 DNA reads TGTGCCAGTAGTATAGATTTACAGTACACCGGGGAGCTGTTTTTT.